This T cell receptor (beta chain) is drawn from a study of vaccination effects on CD4 cells after COVID-19. Study in general: The participants, recipients of two vaccine doses, got either BNT162b2 or mRNA-1273.

As regards this clone: Its antigen is undetermined.

Cultured cells yielded isolated CD4+ T cells after less than 11 days. Each culture had half its medium swapped for IL-2 medium on days 3 and 7. CDR1 and CDR2 (germline): SEHNR, FQNEAQ (reference sequence). Trimming cost V 4 bases and J 2 bases; bases outside gene matches: 8. CDR3 length: 17 amino acids. Only in-frame clones appear in the TCRdb table, and some are missing; sequencing was by immunoSEQ multiplex PCR. The sample carries around 46,000 clones, 67% recorded once. The source of this sequence is a human donor who received a COVID-19 vaccine. The source material was CD4+ T cells from PBMCs cultured without peptide, sampled before COVID-19 vaccination. The genes are TRBV7-9 and TRBJ2-1, with TRBD2 matching 10 bases. The CDR3 loop reads CASSSFGSGRAYNEQFF. As DNA, the CDR3 is TGTGCCAGCAGCTCTTTTGGGAGCGGGAGGGCCTACAATGAGCAGTTCTTC.